What follows is one T cell receptor (beta chain) and its context. The repertoire was sequenced with immunoSEQ multiplex PCR; TCRdb's copy has only in-frame clones and lacks some. The sample includes about 32,000 clones, more than 85% seen only once; the top ten take roughly 0.4%. This sample is part of a study of T cell changes during pregnancy in multiple sclerosis. V was clipped by 7 bases and J by 2 bases; unmatched bases: 7. The CDR3 totals 15 residues. Per the germline V gene, CDR1 is MDHEN and CDR2 is SYDVKM. The receptor was derived from a female donor with multiple sclerosis, enrolled in a pregnancy study. V usage is TRBV28 and J usage is TRBJ2-1, with 8 bases identical to TRBD2. The sample was CD4+ T cells from peripheral blood mononuclear cells, taken in the second trimester of pregnancy. CDR3 sequence reads: CASTRSGSPYNEQFF. The DNA for the CDR3 is TGTGCCAGCACCAGGAGCGGGAGCCCCTACAATGAGCAGTTCTTC.